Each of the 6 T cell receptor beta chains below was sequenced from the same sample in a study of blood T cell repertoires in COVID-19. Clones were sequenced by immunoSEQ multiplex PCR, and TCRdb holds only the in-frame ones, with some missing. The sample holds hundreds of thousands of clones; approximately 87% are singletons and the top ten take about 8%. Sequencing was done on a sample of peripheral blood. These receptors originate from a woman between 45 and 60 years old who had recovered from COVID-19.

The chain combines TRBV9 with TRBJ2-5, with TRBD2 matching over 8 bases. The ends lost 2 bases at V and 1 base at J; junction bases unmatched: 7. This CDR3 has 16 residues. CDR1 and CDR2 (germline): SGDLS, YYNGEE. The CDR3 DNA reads TGTGCCAGCAGCGTGAGCGGGGGCCCCCCCCAAGAGACCCAGTACTTC. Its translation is CASSVSGGPPQETQYF.

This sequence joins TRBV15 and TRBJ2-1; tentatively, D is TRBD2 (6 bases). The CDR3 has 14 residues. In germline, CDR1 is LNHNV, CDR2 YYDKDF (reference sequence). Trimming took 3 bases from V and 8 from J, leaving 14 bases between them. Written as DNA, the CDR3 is TGTGCCACCAGCAGGGTCCTAGCGTCCGATGAGCAGTTCTTC. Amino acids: CATSRVLASDEQFF.

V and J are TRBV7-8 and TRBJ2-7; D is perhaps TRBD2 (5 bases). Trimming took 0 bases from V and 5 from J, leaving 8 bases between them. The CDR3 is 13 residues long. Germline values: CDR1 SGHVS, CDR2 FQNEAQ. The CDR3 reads CASSLARAHEQYF. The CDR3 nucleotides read TGTGCCAGCAGCTTAGCGAGGGCCCACGAGCAGTACTTC.

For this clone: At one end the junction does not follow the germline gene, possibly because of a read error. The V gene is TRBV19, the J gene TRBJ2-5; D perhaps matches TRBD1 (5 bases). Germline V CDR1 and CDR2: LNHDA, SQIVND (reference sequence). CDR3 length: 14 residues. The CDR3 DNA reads TGTGCCAGTAGTCGTCAGGGAACCCAAGGGACCCAGTACTTC. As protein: CASSRQGTQGTQYF.

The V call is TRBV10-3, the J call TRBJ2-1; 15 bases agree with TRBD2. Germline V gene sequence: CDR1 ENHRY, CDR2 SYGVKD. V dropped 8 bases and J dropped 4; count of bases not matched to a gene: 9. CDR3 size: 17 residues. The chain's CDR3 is CAIARTSGGAGYNEQFF. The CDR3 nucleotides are TGTGCCATCGCTCGGACTAGCGGGGGGGCGGGATACAATGAGCAGTTCTTC.

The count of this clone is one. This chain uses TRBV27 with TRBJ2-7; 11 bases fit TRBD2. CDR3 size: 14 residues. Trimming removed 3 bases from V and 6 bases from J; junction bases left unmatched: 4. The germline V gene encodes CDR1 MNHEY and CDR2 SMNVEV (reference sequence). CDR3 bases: TGTGCCAGCAGTTTCACTAGCGGGAGCGGCGAGCAGTACTTC. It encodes CASSFTSGSGEQYF.